The entry that follows covers one T cell receptor beta chain sequence. The antigen is not known. The data were obtained in a study of T cell responses to AZD1222 COVID-19 vaccine. Study-wide points: Baseline seropositivity occurred in only six AZD1222 recipients. Repertoires were obtained solely post-peak T cell response. White British ancestry dominated among donors, who included more females, and clonal diversity was possibly underestimated. The breadth and depth of Spike-specific TCRs increased once two AZD1222 doses had been given.

Assay used: immunoSEQ multiplex PCR; TCRdb lists only in-frame clones, some missing. This table holds roughly 150,000 clones, around nine tenths found once. V was cut by 3 bases and J by 5 bases, with 14 bases left in between. The CDR3 totals 15 residues. The germline gives CDR1 SGHRS, CDR2 YFSETQ. This clonotype was obtained from an adult who received the AZD1222 COVID-19 vaccine. Source: peripheral blood, taken 28 days after the second AZD1222 dose. The chain couples TRBV5-1 to TRBJ1-4; D is perhaps TRBD1 (6 bases). The chain's CDR3 is CASSYGQPMNEKLFF. In DNA form, the CDR3 reads TGCGCCAGCAGCTATGGACAGCCTATGAATGAAAAACTGTTTTTT.